The clone carrying this T cell receptor (beta chain) was picked up many times. Antigen: not known. J was trimmed by 2 bases and V by 6 bases; bases with no gene match: 8. Germline V gives CDR1 MDHEN, CDR2 SYDVKM. This CDR3 is 17 amino acids long. TCRdb passed the reads through MiXCR, listing each CDR3 protein once. Seen here are 150,000 to 200,000 distinct CDR3 sequences, approximately 19% observed once, and the top ten hold around 3.1%. These data come from a study of T cell repertoires in cytomegalovirus infection. Overall study: CMV infection together with matching HLA type was indicated by public TCR beta signatures. Broader study findings: Clonotype analysis showed dominance of the ex vivo response by HLA-C-restricted CMV-specific TCR beta clonotypes. Totalled public TCR beta family frequency picked out people who carried CMV plus the relevant HLA.

The V and J genes are TRBV28 and TRBJ2-2; 11 bases map to TRBD2. The receptor's source is a human donor in good health (CMV status not recorded). Some clones in this sample may be carry-over from other donors' samples. Sequenced: PBMCs. The chain's CDR3 is CASSFLAGGSNTGELFF. Here the CDR3 DNA reads TGTGCCAGCAGCTTTCTAGCGGGAGGTTCAAACACCGGGGAGCTGTTTTTT.